Sequencing of this TCR beta chain was carried out in a study of blood T cell repertoires in COVID-19. On the study more broadly: Sources were T cells, B-cell-depleted T cells, or PBMCs; the material itself was cDNA or gDNA.

CDR3 size: 17 residues. CDR1 and CDR2 from the germline V gene are MNHEY and SMNVEV (reference sequence). The germline V and J ends were trimmed by 4 bases and 1 base, with 16 bases remaining between them. Original analysis: For nucleated cells, counts were estimated from reference gene primer amplification. Profiled with immunoSEQ multiplex PCR; TCRdb holds only in-frame clones, not every one. Clonal size and the V and J genes are those of that table, whereas D and trimming came from the DNA. Here the sample spans 75,000 to 95,000 clones, over 70% being singletons. The receptor was isolated from a human donor in a cohort sampled during active COVID-19. V gene TRBV27 combines with J gene TRBJ2-2; maybe TRBD1 (6 bases). Sequencing used peripheral blood. In DNA, the CDR3 is TGTGCCAGCAGTTCTTACCAGGGGCTGGGGAACACCGGGGAGCTGTTTTTT. It encodes CASSSYQGLGNTGELFF.